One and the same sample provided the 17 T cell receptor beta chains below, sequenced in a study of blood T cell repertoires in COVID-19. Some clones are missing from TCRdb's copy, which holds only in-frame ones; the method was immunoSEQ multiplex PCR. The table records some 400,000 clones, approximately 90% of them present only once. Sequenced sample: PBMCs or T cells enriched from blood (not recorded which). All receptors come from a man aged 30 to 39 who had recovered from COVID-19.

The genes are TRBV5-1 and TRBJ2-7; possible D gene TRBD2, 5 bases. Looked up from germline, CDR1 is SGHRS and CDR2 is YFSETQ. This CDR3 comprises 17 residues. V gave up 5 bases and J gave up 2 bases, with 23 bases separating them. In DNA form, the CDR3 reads TGCGCCAGCAGTTTCTCCATTACCGGGGATTCTACCTACGAGCAGTACTTC. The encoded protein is CASSFSITGDSTYEQYF.

The CDR3 nucleotides are TGTGCCAGCACTCTACTACGGACGGGAGGGGCCTACAATGAGCAGTTCTTC. This codes for CASTLLRTGGAYNEQFF. The chain employs TRBV28 and TRBJ2-1; TRBD2 agrees at 8 bases. The V gene's germline CDR1 is MDHEN and CDR2 SYDVKM. The CDR3 has 17 amino acids. V was clipped by 7 bases and J by 2 bases; unmatched bases: 13.

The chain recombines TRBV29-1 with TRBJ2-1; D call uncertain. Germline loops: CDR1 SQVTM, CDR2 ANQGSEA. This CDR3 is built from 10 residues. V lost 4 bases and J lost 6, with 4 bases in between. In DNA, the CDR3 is TGCAGCGTTGCTAGCAATGAGCAGTTCTTC. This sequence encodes CSVASNEQFF.

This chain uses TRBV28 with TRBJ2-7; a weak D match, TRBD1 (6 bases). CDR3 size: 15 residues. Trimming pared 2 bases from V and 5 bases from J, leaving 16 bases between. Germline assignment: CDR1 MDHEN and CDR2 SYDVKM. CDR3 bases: TGTGCCAGCAGTTTACTCGCACAGGGTATCCACGAGCAGTACTTC. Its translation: CASSLLAQGIHEQYF.

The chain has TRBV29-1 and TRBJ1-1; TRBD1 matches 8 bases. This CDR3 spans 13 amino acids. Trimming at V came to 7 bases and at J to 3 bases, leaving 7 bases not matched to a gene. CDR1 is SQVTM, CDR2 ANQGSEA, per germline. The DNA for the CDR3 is TGCAGCGCGCAGAAACAGGGGGACACTGAAGCTTTCTTT. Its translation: CSAQKQGDTEAFF.

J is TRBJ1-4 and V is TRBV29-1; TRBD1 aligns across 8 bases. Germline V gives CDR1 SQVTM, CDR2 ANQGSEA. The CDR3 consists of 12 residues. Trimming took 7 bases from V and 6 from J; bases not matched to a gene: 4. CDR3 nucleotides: TGCAGCGCCACAGGGGGGCATGAAAAACTGTTTTTT. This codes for CSATGGHEKLFF.

The CDR3 spells CATRTGGGNQPQHF. CDR3 nucleotide sequence: TGTGCCACCAGGACAGGCGGAGGCAATCAGCCCCAGCATTTT. This chain joins TRBV15 and TRBJ1-5; a possible D gene is TRBD1 (6 bases). Trimming removed 6 bases at V and 2 bases at J, with 11 bases between. Germline CDR1 is LNHNV and CDR2 is YYDKDF (reference sequence). The CDR3 spans 14 residues.

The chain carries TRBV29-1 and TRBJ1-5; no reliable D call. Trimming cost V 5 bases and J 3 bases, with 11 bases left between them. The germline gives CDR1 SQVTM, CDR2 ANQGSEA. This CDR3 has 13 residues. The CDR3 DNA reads TGCAGCGTTTCTGCGGGGTTCAATCAGCCCCAGCATTTT. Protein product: CSVSAGFNQPQHF. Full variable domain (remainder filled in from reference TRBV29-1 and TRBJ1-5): SAVISQKPSRDICQRGTSLTIQCQVDSQVTMMFWYRQQPGQSLTLIATANQGSEATYESGFVIDKFPISRPNLTFSTLTVSNMSPEDSSIYLCSVSAGFNQPQHFGDGTRLSIL.

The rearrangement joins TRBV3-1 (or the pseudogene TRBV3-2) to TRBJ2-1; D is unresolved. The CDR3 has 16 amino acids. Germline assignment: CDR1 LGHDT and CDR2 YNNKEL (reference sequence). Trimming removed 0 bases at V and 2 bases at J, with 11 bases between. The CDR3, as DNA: TGTGCCAGCAGCCAAGATCAACTCGCTCCCTACAATGAGCAGTTCTTC. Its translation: CASSQDQLAPYNEQFF.

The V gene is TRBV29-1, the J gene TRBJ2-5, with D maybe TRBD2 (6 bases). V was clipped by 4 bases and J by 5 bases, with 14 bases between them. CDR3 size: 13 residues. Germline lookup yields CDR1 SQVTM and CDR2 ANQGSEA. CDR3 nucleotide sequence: TGCAGCGTTGGTAGCGCCGGAGGGGAGACCCAGTACTTC. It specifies CSVGSAGGETQYF. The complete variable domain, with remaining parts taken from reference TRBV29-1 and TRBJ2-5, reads SAVISQKPSRDICQRGTSLTIQCQVDSQVTMMFWYRQQPGQSLTLIATANQGSEATYESGFVIDKFPISRPNLTFSTLTVSNMSPEDSSIYLCSVGSAGGETQYFGPGTRLLVL.

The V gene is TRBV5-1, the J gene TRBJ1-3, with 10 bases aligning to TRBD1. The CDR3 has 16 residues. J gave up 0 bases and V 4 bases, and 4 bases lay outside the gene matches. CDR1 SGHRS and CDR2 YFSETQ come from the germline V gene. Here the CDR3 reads CASSTGQGSSGNTIYF. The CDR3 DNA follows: TGCGCCAGCAGCACGGGACAGGGGTCCTCTGGAAACACCATATATTTT.

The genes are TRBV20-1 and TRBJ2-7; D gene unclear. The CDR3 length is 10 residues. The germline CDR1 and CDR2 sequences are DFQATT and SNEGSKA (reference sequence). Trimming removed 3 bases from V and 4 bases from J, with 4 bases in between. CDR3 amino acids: CSASGYEQYF. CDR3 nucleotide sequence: TGCAGTGCTAGCGGTTACGAGCAGTACTTC.

The chain's CDR3 is CATSGHLNTEAFF. In nucleotides, the CDR3 is TGTGCCACCAGTGGGCACCTGAACACTGAAGCTTTCTTT. This rearrangement joins TRBV15 to TRBJ1-1, with D hard to call. This CDR3 region has 13 residues. V was cut by 6 bases and J by 0 bases, with 8 bases left in between. Germline V gives CDR1 LNHNV, CDR2 YYDKDF (reference sequence).

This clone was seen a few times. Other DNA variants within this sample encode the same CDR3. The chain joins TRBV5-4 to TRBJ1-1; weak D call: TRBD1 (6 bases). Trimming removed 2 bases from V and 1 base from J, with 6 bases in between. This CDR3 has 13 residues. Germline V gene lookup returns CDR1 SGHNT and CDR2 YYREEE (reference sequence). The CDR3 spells CASSLQGNTEAFF. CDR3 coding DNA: TGTGCCAGCAGCTTACAGGGGAACACTGAAGCTTTCTTT.

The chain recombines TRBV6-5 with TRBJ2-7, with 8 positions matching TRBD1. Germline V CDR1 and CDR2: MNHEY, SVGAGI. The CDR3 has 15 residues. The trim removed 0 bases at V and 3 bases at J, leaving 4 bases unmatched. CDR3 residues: CASSYSRTGIYEQYF. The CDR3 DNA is TGTGCCAGCAGTTACTCCAGGACAGGGATCTACGAGCAGTACTTC.

Written as DNA, the CDR3 is TGTGCCAGCAGCTTAGCGGGGTCGAGAGATACGCAGTATTTT. It is translated as CASSLAGSRDTQYF. The chain recombines TRBV11-2 with TRBJ2-3; TRBD2 might be the D (5 bases). The CDR3 runs to 14 residues. CDR1 and CDR2 (germline): SGHAT, FQNNGV. The V end was cut by 1 base, the J end by 5 bases, with 10 bases between. The whole variable domain, filled in from reference TRBV11-2 and TRBJ2-3, reads EAGVAQSPRYKIIEKRQSVAFWCNPISGHATLYWYQQILGQGPKLLIQFQNNGVVDDSQLPKDRFSAERLKGVDSTLKIQPAKLEDSAVYLCASSLAGSRDTQYFGPGTRLTVL.

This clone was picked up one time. CDR3 region: CASSLSSRAGNTIYF. Written as DNA, the CDR3 is TGTGCCAGCAGTTTATCCTCCAGGGCTGGAAACACCATATATTTT. The J gene is TRBJ1-3, the V gene TRBV27, with D possibly TRBD1 on 5 matching bases. Trimming cost V 0 bases and J 2 bases, with 8 bases left between them. The CDR3 is 15 residues long. The germline V gene encodes CDR1 MNHEY and CDR2 SMNVEV (reference sequence).